This T cell receptor beta chain was sequenced in a study of T-cell memory formation after mild COVID-19. The study's findings and limits: The main location of contracting CD4+ clones was CM and EM, and that of contracting CD8+ clones was EMRA.

Only a few counts were recorded for this clonotype. The antigen is undetermined. Each CDR3 protein gets one entry after TCRdb re-called the 5' RACE reads with MiXCR. Of 470,000 or so distinct CDR3 sequences in the sample, 15% to 20% were seen once. The CDR3 covers 15 residues. V lost 4 bases and J lost 0, with 10 bases in between. The germline V gene has CDR1 MNHNS and CDR2 SASEGT. The V gene is TRBV6-1, the J gene TRBJ1-5; D gene uncertain. The TCR was taken from a young man who had mild COVID-19 (a few samples of this study predate the infection). Cell type and time point are not known. The sequenced material came from PBMCs or a T cell subset sorted from them (not recorded which). The CDR3, as DNA: TGTGCCAGCAGTGCAGGACGGTATAGCAATCAGCCCCAGCATTTT. Translating it yields CASSAGRYSNQPQHF.